This TCR beta chain was identified in a study of T cells in Graves' hyperthyroidism and ophthalmopathy. Whole-study results and caveats: In the blood, most expanded thyroid clonotypes above 0.001 appeared as well.

Amplification targeted TCR beta CDR3 regions from RNA transcripts. RT-PCR in the first round (using the HTBI primer set) targeted the TCR CDR3. TCRdb ran MiXCR on the multiplex PCR reads and lists one entry per CDR3 protein. Of 550,000 to 650,000 distinct CDR3 sequences in the sample, approximately 13% were seen once. This clonotype was counted ten times or more. No antigen is known for it. Subjects aged 18 to 65 presented with newly diagnosed hyperthyroidism of less than 2 months' duration. From approximately 9.1 ml of fresh peripheral blood, PBMCs were isolated. Germline-derived CDR1 and CDR2 are SGHAT and FQNNGV. Trimming took off 0 bases at V and 0 bases at J, with 9 bases between the two ends. The CDR3 sequence is 16 residues long.

The source material was blood. This clonotype originated in a woman aged 30 to 39 with Graves' hyperthyroidism that later progressed to Graves' ophthalmopathy. The V call is TRBV11-2, the J call TRBJ1-5; no clear D gene. The CDR3 sequence is CASSLDGGNSNQPQHF. CDR3 nucleotides: TGTGCCAGCAGCTTAGATGGCGGGAATAGCAATCAGCCCCAGCATTTT.